A selection of T cell receptor beta chains follows, all from one sample in a study of CD8+ T cells in alopecia areata. Assay used: immunoSEQ multiplex PCR; TCRdb lists only in-frame clones, some missing. Here the sample spans around 120,000 clones, around two fifths being singletons. Sequencing was performed on CD4+ T cells sorted from blood. The receptors shown here come from a human donor with alopecia areata. Each CDR3 is given with its conserved first and last residue. The D gene is left open where the match is weak. Rows may omit the clone size; those that give it use once, few, many or a size class.

TRBJ2-5 | 13 | NA | NA | TRBV12-5 | TGTGCTAGTGGTCGCGGGACGGAAGAGACCCAGTACTTC | CASGRGTEETQYF
TRBJ2-3 | 15 | TRBD2 | few | TRBV28 | TGTGCCAGCGCTGCTAGCGGGGGGCGCGCAGATACGCAGTATTTT | CASAASGGRADTQYF
TRBJ1-2 | 11 | NA | few | TRBV29-1 | TGCAGCGTCTCCCTAGGGGATGGCTACACCTTC | CSVSLGDGYTF
TRBJ1-5 | 13 | NA | many | TRBV19 | TGTGCCAGTAGTCCATGGACCAATCAGCCCCAGCATTTT | CASSPWTNQPQHF
TRBJ1-2 | 15 | NA | NA | TRBV4-2 | TGTGCCAGCAGCCAAGGATCAGCGGTTCCGGATGGCTACACCTTC | CASSQGSAVPDGYTF
TRBJ1-1 | 18 | NA | medium-sized | TRBV23-1 | TGCGCCAGCAGTCAATACTTCGCGGGAGGGTGGGGGAACACTGAAGCTTTCTTT | CASSQYFAGGWGNTEAFF
TRBJ2-7 | 12 | NA | few | TRBV29-1 | TGCAGCGCCGAAGGGGGGCTCTACGAGCAGTACTTC | CSAEGGLYEQYF
TRBJ2-5 | 12 | NA | NA | TRBV15 | TGTGCCACTTCACGGGGCCGGGAGACCCAGTACTTC | CATSRGRETQYF
TRBJ1-1 | 12 | NA | few | TRBV29-1 | TGCAGCGTCCGACAGGTGAACACTGAAGCTTTCTTT | CSVRQVNTEAFF
TRBJ1-1 | 14 | NA | NA | TRBV18 | TGTGCCAGCTCACCACCGGGGGGGAACACTGGAGCTTTCTTT | CASSPPGGNTGAFF
TRBJ2-2 | 16 | TRBD2 | NA | TRBV5-4 | TGTGCCAGCAGCTGGGGACTAGCAGTTAACACCGGGGAGCTGTTTTTT | CASSWGLAVNTGELFF
TRBJ2-3 | 12 | NA | NA | TRBV28 | TGTGCCAGCTTGCAGTTCCCAGATACGCAGTATTTT | CASLQFPDTQYF
TRBJ2-5 | 16 | TRBD2 | NA | TRBV5-1 | TGCGCCAGCAGCTTGCACCCTCGGGGGGATCAAGAGACCCAGTACTTC | CASSLHPRGDQETQYF
TRBJ2-1 | 14 | NA | few | TRBV29-1 | TGCAGCGTCAGGGACACCGGGATGGGCAATGAGCAGTTCTTC | CSVRDTGMGNEQFF
TRBJ1-3 | 14 | TRBD1 | few | TRBV14 | TGTGCCAGCAGCCAGGCCCGACAGGGCTACACCATATATTTT | CASSQARQGYTIYF
TRBJ1-2 | 16 | NA | NA | TRBV4-3 | TGCGCCAGCAGCCAAGAGGTCAGACCCTCCAACTATGGCTACACCTTC | CASSQEVRPSNYGYTF
TRBJ2-7 | 16 | TRBD2 | once | TRBV4-1 | TGCGCCAGCAGCCCCCAGGGTAGCGGGGGGTTCTACGAGCAGTACTTC | CASSPQGSGGFYEQYF
TRBJ2-2 | 14 | NA | few | TRBV29-1 | TGCAGCGTTGGTATCGTAGCGAACACCGGGGAGCTGTTTTTT | CSVGIVANTGELFF
TRBJ2-7 | 14 | TRBD1 | NA | TRBV28 | TGTGCCAGCAGCCAAGGGACAGTTCCCTACGAGCAGTACTTC | CASSQGTVPYEQYF
TRBJ2-7 | 14 | NA | NA | TRBV7-9 | TGTGCCAGCGGCGACGGGACGGGGACCTACGAGCAGTACTTC | CASGDGTGTYEQYF
TRBJ2-7 | 14 | NA | NA | TRBV29-1 | TGCAGCGTTGGTAGGACAGAGGGCTCCTACGAGCAGTACTTC | CSVGRTEGSYEQYF
TRBJ1-1 | 14 | NA | NA | TRBV25-1 | TGTGCCAGCAGTGAACAGGGATTGGGCACTGAAGCTTTCTTT | CASSEQGLGTEAFF
TRBJ2-7 | 12 | TRBD2 | few | TRBV29-1 | TGCAGCATTCAGCGGGGCCCCTACGAGCAGTACTTC | CSIQRGPYEQYF
TRBJ2-1 | 16 | TRBD2 | NA | TRBV18 | TGTGCCAGCTCACCCTATTACAACTCGGGAGGCAATGAGCAGTTCTTC | CASSPYYNSGGNEQFF
TRBJ2-7 | 13 | NA | NA | TRBV7-3 | TGTGCCAGCAGCTTAGCTGGCGGCTACGAGCAGTACTTC | CASSLAGGYEQYF
TRBJ2-1 | 15 | TRBD1 | once | TRBV5-1 | TGCGCCAGCAGCCTTACAGGGGCTCGTGTCGATGAGCAGTTCTTC | CASSLTGARVDEQFF
TRBJ2-4 | 15 | TRBD1 | few | TRBV7-2 | TGTGCCAGCAGCCCAGGGGCAGGGGGATTTGACATTCAGTACTTC | CASSPGAGGFDIQYF
TRBJ2-6 | 16 | NA | once | TRBV5-1 | TGCGCCAGCAGCTTGTGGTTGGGGACTGGGGCCAACGTCCTGACTTTC | CASSLWLGTGANVLTF
TRBJ1-5 | 14 | NA | NA | TRBV5-1 | TGCGCCAGCAGTATCGGGGGGTTCAATCAGCCCCAGCATTTT | CASSIGGFNQPQHF
TRBJ2-1 | 14 | NA | few | TRBV28 | TGTGCCACCGTACTGGGGAGCTCCTACAATGAGCAGTTCTTC | CATVLGSSYNEQFF
TRBJ1-3 | 15 | TRBD1 | NA | TRBV6-5 | TGTGCCAGCAGTCAGGACAGGAGCTCTGGAAACACCATATATTTT | CASSQDRSSGNTIYF
TRBJ2-7 | 13 | NA | NA | TRBV29-1 | TGCAGCGTTGCCAGGCCTAATGAGTACGAGCAGTACTTC | CSVARPNEYEQYF
TRBJ2-7 | 12 | NA | NA | TRBV7-2 | TGTGCCAGCAGATGGGGGCGGGGCGAGCAGTACTTC | CASRWGRGEQYF
TRBJ2-1 | 14 | TRBD1 | NA | TRBV2 | TGTGCCAGCAATGGACAGGTTCGGTACAATGAGCAGTTCTTC | CASNGQVRYNEQFF
TRBJ2-1 | 18 | TRBD2 | NA | TRBV29-1 | TGCAGCGTTGATAGTAGGGGACTAGCGGGAGGCCGCTACAATGAGCAGTTCTTC | CSVDSRGLAGGRYNEQFF
TRBJ2-2 | 14 | NA | NA | TRBV30 | TGTGCCTGGAGTGTCCTGGCGAACACCGGGGAGCTGTTTTTT | CAWSVLANTGELFF
TRBJ1-6 | 15 | NA | NA | TRBV7-2 | TGTGCCAGCACCTCGGCGAGCAGGGTTACTTCACCCCTCCACTTT | CASTSASRVTSPLHF
TRBJ2-6 | 14 | NA | NA | TRBV5-1 | TGCGCCAGCAGCAAGGATGTGGGGGCCAACGTCCTGACTTTC | CASSKDVGANVLTF
TRBJ2-3 | 14 | NA | few | TRBV29-1 | TGCAGCGCCAGGGACACTGGCACCACAGATACGCAGTATTTT | CSARDTGTTDTQYF
TRBJ1-2 | 15 | NA | few | TRBV9 | TGTGCCAGCAGCGTAGAGGCAGTCCCTAACTATGGCTACACCTTC | CASSVEAVPNYGYTF
TRBJ2-2 | 14 | NA | NA | TRBV7-2 | TGTGCCAGCAGCTTAGCGATGGGAAGCGGGGAGCTGTTTTTT | CASSLAMGSGELFF
TRBJ1-1 | 16 | TRBD1 | NA | TRBV29-1 | TGCAGCGTCTCCGGACAGGGGTCGTCTGGAAACACTGAAGCTTTCTTT | CSVSGQGSSGNTEAFF
TRBJ1-1 | 12 | NA | NA | TRBV29-1 | TGCAGCGTTGATAATCCGGGCCTAGAAGCTTTCTTT | CSVDNPGLEAFF
TRBJ2-3 | 14 | TRBD1 | NA | TRBV29-1 | TGCAGCGTTGCCCCGGGACAGGGGACAGATACGCAGTATTTT | CSVAPGQGTDTQYF
TRBJ2-3 | 17 | NA | NA | TRBV29-1 | TGCAGCGTTGAACTACCTACCGACAGGAGGTTTTTGGAACCGCAGTATTTT | CSVELPTDRRFLEPQYF
TRBJ2-3 | 20 | TRBD2 | NA | TRBV27 | TGTGCCAGCAGTCCCGTGGAGTTTCTAGCGGGGGGTTCCGGCACAGATACGCAGTATTTT | CASSPVEFLAGGSGTDTQYF
TRBJ2-5 | 15 | NA | few | TRBV7-9 | TGTGCCAGCAGCTTAGTTGGTACCCTCCAAGAGACCCAGTACTTC | CASSLVGTLQETQYF
TRBJ2-1 | 13 | NA | NA | TRBV5-1 | TGCGCCAGCAGCACCGGGACTTTCAATGAGCAGTTCTTC | CASSTGTFNEQFF
TRBJ2-5 | 15 | TRBD2 | NA | TRBV5-1 | TGCGCCAGCAGCTTGGCCTCGGCGGGAGCAGAGACCCAGTACTTC | CASSLASAGAETQYF
TRBJ2-1 | 11 | NA | few | TRBV28 | TGTGCCAGCAGTTCCCCGCGAGAGCAGTTCTTC | CASSSPREQFF
TRBJ2-1 | 14 | TRBD1 | few | TRBV7-9 | TGTGCCAGCAGCTTCTCTTATACAGGGGACCCCCTGGTCTTC | CASSFSYTGDPLVF
TRBJ2-6 | 15 | NA | NA | TRBV5-1 | TGCGCCAGCTTCCCCGGAGGGTCGGGGGCCAACGTCCTGACTTTC | CASFPGGSGANVLTF